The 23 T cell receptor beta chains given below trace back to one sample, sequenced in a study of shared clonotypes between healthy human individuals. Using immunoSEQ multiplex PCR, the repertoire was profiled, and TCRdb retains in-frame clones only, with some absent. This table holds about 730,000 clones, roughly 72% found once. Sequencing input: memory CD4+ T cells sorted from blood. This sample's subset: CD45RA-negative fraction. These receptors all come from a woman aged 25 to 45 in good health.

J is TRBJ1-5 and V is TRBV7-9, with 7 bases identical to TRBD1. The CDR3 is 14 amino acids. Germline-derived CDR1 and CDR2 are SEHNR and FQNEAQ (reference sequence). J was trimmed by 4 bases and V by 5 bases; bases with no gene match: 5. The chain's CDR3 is CASSPGTVNQPQHF. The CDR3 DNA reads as TGTGCCAGCAGCCCGGGGACAGTTAATCAGCCCCAGCATTTT.

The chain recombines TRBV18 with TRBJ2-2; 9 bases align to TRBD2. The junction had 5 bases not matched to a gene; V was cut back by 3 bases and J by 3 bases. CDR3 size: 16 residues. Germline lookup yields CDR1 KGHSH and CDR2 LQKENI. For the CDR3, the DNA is TGTGCCAGCTCACCTAGGACTAGCGACGACACCGGGGAGCTGTTTTTT. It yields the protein CASSPRTSDDTGELFF.

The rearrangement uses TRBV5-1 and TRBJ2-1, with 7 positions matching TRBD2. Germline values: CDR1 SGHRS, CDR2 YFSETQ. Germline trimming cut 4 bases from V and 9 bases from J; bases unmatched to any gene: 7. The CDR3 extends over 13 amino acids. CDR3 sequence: CASSPGSGGEQFF. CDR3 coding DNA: TGCGCCAGCAGCCCCGGTTCGGGGGGTGAGCAGTTCTTC.

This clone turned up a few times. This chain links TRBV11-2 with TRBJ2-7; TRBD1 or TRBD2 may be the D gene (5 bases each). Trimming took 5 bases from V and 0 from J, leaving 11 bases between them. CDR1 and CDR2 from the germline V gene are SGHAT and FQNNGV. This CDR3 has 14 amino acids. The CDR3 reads CASSAWDRSYEQYF. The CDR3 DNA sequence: TGTGCCAGCAGCGCGTGGGACCGCTCCTACGAGCAGTACTTC.

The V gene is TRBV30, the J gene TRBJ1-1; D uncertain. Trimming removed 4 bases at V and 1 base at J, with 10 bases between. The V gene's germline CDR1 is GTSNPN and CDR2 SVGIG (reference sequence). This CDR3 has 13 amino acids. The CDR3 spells CAWMGTANTEAFF. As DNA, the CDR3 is TGTGCCTGGATGGGTACGGCGAACACTGAAGCTTTCTTT.

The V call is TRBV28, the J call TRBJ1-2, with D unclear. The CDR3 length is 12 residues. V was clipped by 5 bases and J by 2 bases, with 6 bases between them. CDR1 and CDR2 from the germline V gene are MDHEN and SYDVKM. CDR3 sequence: CASSRQNYGYTF. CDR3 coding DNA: TGTGCCAGCAGTCGGCAGAACTATGGCTACACCTTC.

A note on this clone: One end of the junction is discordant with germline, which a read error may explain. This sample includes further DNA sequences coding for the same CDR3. The CDR3 here is CAWTEGGPVRQQYF. Written as DNA, the CDR3 is TGTGCCTGGACCGAGGGAGGGCCGGTAAGGCAGCAATACTTC. V gene TRBV30 combines with J gene TRBJ2-7; 7 bases agree with TRBD2. The CDR3 loop spans 14 amino acids. Germline V CDR1 and CDR2: GTSNPN, SVGIG (reference sequence).

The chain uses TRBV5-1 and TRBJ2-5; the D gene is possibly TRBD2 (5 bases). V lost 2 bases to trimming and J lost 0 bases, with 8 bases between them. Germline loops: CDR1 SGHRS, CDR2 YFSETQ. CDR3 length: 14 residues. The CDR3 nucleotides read TGCGCCAGCAGCTTAGAGACTAACCAAGAGACCCAGTACTTC. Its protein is CASSLETNQETQYF.

CDR3 sequence reads: CASSLTGTEQYGYTF. The CDR3, as DNA: TGTGCCAGCAGTCTGACCGGGACGGAGCAATATGGCTACACCTTC. V is TRBV2 and J is TRBJ1-2; D is possibly TRBD1 (5 bases). The V gene lost 5 bases and the J gene lost 5 bases, with 18 bases spanning the gap. CDR3 length: 15 amino acids. Germline values: CDR1 SNHLY, CDR2 FYNNEI.

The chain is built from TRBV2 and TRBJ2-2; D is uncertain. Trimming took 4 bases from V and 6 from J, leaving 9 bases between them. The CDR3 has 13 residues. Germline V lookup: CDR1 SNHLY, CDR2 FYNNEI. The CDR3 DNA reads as TGTGCCAGCAGTGGCATTGCCGCCGGGGAGCTGTTTTTT. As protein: CASSGIAAGELFF.

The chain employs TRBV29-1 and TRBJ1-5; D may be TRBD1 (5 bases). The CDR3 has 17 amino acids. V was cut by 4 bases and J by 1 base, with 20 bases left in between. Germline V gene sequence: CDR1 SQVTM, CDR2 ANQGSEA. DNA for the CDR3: TGCAGCGTTGGGCCCGGCTCAGGACACCCCAGCAATCAGCCCCAGCATTTT. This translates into CSVGPGSGHPSNQPQHF.

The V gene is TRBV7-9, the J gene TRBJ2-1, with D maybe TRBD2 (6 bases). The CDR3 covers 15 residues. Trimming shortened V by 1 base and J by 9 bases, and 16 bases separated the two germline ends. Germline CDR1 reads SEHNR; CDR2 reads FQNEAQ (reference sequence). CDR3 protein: CASSLGASRRGEQFF. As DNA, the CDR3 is TGTGCCAGCAGCTTAGGGGCTAGTAGGAGGGGTGAGCAGTTCTTC.

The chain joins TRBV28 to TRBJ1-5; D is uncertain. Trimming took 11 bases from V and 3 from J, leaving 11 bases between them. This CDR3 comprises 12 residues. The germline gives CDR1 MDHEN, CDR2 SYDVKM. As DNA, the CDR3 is TGTGCCCATGCGGTGTACAATCAGCCCCAGCATTTT. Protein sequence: CAHAVYNQPQHF.

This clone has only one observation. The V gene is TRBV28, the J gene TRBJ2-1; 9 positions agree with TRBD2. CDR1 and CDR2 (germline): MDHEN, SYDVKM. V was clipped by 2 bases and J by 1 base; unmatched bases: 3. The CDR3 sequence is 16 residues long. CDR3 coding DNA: TGTGCCAGCAGTTTAGTAACTAGCGGGTCCTACAATGAGCAGTTCTTC. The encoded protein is CASSLVTSGSYNEQFF.

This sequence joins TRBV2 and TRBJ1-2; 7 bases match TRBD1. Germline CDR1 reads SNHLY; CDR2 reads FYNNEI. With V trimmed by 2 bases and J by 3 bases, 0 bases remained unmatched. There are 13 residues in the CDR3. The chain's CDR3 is CASSEQGDYGYTF. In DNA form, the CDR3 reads TGTGCCAGCAGTGAACAGGGGGACTATGGCTACACCTTC.

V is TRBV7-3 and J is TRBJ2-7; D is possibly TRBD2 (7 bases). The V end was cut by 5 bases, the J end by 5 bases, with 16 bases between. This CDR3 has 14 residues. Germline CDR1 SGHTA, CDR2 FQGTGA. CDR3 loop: CASSPGAGANEQYF. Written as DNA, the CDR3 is TGTGCCAGCAGCCCCGGGGCGGGGGCCAACGAGCAGTACTTC.

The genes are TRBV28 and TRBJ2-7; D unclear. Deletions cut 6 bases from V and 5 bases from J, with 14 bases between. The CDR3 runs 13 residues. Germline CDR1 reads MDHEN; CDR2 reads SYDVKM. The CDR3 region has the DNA TGTGCCAGCAGACCGCCTCATTTTAACGAGCAGTACTTC. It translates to CASRPPHFNEQYF.

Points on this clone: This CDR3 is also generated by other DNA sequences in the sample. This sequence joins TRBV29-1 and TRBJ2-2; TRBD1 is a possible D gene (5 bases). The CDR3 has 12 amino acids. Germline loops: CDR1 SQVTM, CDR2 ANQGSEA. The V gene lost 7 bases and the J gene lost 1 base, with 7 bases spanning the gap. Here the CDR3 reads CSAGRNTGELFF. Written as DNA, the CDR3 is TGCAGCGCAGGGCGGAACACCGGGGAGCTGTTTTTT.

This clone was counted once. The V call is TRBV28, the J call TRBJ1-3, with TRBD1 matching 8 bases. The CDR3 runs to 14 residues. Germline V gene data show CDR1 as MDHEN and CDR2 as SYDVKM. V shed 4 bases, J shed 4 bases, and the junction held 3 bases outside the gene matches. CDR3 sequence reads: CASSSQGAGNTIYF. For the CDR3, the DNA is TGTGCCAGCAGTTCCCAGGGGGCAGGAAACACCATATATTTT.

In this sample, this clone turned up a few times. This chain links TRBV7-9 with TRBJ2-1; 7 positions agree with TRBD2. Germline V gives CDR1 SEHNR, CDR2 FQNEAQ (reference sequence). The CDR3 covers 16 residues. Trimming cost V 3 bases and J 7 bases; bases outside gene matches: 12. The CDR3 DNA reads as TGTGCCAGCAGCTTTCAGGCGGGAGAGGCGGGAAATGAGCAGTTCTTC. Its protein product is CASSFQAGEAGNEQFF.

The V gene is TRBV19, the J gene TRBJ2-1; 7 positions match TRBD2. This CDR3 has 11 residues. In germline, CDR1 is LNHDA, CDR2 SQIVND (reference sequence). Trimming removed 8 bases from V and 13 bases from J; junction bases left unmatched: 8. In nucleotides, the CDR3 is TGTGCCAGTGGGGACTACCAGGGTCAGTTCTTC. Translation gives CASGDYQGQFF.

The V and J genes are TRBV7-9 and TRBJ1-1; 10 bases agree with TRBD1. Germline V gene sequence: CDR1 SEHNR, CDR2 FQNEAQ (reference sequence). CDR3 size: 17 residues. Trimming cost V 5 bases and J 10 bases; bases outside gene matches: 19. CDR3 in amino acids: CASSRGLIGTGDFGAFF. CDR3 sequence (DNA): TGTGCCAGCAGCCGAGGTCTGATCGGGACAGGGGACTTCGGAGCTTTCTTT.

DNA of the CDR3: TGTGCCAGCAGGCCTATACAGGGGAGGAATCAGCCCCAGCATTTT. It specifies CASRPIQGRNQPQHF. The chain combines TRBV28 with TRBJ1-5, with TRBD1 identical over 7 bases. This CDR3 region has 15 residues. Trimming at V came to 6 bases and at J to 4 bases, leaving 9 bases not matched to a gene. The germline CDR1 and CDR2 sequences are MDHEN and SYDVKM.